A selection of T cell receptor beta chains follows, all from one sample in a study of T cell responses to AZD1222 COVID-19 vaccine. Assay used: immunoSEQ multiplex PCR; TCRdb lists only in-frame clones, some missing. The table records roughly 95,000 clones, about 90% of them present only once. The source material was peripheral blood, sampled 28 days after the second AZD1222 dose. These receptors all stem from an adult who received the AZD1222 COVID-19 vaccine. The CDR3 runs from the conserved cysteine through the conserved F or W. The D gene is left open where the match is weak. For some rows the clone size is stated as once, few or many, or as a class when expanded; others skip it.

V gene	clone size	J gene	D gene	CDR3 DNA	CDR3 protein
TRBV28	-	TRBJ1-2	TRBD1	TGTGCCAGCAGTTTTTACGGGACAGGGGTCGGCTACACCTTC	CASSFYGTGVGYTF
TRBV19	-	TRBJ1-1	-	TGTGCCAGTAGTTCTCAAACGAACACTGAAGCTTTCTTT	CASSSQTNTEAFF
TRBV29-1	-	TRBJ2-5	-	TGCAGCGCCGGCGGGAAGGGAACGGAGACCCAGTACTTC	CSAGGKGTETQYF
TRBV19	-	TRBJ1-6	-	TGTGCCAGTAGAGCTGAATTTATGTCACCCCTCCACTTT	CASRAEFMSPLHF
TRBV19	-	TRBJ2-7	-	TGTGCCAGTAGTGGGGGCGGGGAGCAGTACTTC	CASSGGGEQYF
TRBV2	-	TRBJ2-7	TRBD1	TGTGCCAGTGTAGACAGGGCGAACTCCTACGAGCAGTACTTC	CASVDRANSYEQYF
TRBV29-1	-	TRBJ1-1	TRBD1	TGCAGCGTTACAGGGGTCCCGAACACTGAAGCTTTCTTT	CSVTGVPNTEAFF
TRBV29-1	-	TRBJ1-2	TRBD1	TGCAGCGTTGTTCGATCAGGGGGGGATTATGGCTACACCTTC	CSVVRSGGDYGYTF
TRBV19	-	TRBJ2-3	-	TGTGCCAGTAGTATAGGAGGGATGGCAGATACGCAGTATTTT	CASSIGGMADTQYF
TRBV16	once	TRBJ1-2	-	TGTGCCAGCAGCCAATTCCATAACTATGGCTACACCTTC	CASSQFHNYGYTF
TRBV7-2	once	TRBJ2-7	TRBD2	TGTGCCAGCAGCTGGGAGAGGAGCGGGGGGGCTGGGGAGCAGTACTTC	CASSWERSGGAGEQYF
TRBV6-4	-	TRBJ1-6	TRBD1	TGTGCCAGCAGAGGGACAGCCAGTCTTAATTCACCCCTCCACTTT	CASRGTASLNSPLHF
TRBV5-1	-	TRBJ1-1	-	TGCGCCAGCAGCTTATCTAGCACAGGGAGACTGAACACTGAAGCTTTCTTT	CASSLSSTGRLNTEAFF
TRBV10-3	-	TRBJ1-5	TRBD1	TGTGCCATCAGTGAGGCGACAGGGGGTAACAATCAGCCCCAGCATTTT	CAISEATGGNNQPQHF
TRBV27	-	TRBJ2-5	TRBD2	TGTGCCAGCAGCCCTGGGCCAGCGGGGGGGAAGGAGACCCAGTACTTC	CASSPGPAGGKETQYF
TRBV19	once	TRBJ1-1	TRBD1	TGTGCCAGTACCCCGGGACAGGGGATTCTTATGAACACTGAAGCTTTCTTT	CASTPGQGILMNTEAFF
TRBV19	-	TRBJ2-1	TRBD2	TGTGCCAGTAGTGTGACTAGCGGGGGGCTCAATGAGCAGTTCTTC	CASSVTSGGLNEQFF
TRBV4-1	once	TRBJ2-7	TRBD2	TGCGCCAGCAGCCAAGAACTAGCGGGGGGCCAAATCTACGAGCAGTACTTC	CASSQELAGGQIYEQYF
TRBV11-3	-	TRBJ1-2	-	TGTGCCAGCAGCTCACGTTGGGATGGCTACACCTTC	CASSSRWDGYTF
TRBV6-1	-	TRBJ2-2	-	TGTGCCAGCAGTGAGTTCCTGGGGAACACCGGGGAGCTGTTTTTT	CASSEFLGNTGELFF
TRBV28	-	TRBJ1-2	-	TGTGCCAGCAGTCGGGGCGGTTCCTATGGCTACACCTTC	CASSRGGSYGYTF
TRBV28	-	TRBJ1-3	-	TGTGCCAGCAGTTTAGGGGGTGGGGCGGGGATCCCTGGAAACACCATATATTTT	CASSLGGGAGIPGNTIYF
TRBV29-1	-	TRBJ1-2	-	TGCAGCGTTGAAAGCCATAACAGTAACTATGGCTACACCTTC	CSVESHNSNYGYTF
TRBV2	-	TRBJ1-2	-	TGTGCCAGCAGTCCTGGACAAGATGAGGGCTACACCTTC	CASSPGQDEGYTF
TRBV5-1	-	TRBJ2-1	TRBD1	TGCGCCAGCAGCTTGGGGGAATTGACAGGGGGTGACTCCTACAATGAGCAGTTCTTC	CASSLGELTGGDSYNEQFF
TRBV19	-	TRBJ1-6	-	TGTGCCAGTAGTATGACTGCACAGAGCTCCTATAATTCACCCCTCCACTTT	CASSMTAQSSYNSPLHF
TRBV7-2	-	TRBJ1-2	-	TGTGCCAGCAGCTTAGCGCTCGGGAGCGGTGGCTACACCTTC	CASSLALGSGGYTF
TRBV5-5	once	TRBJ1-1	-	TGTGCCAGCAGCTCCCAGCTGAAAGACATGAACACTGAAGCTTTCTTT	CASSSQLKDMNTEAFF
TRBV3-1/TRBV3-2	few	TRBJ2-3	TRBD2	TGTGCCAGCAGCCCAGGACTAGCGGTACCGGATACGCAGTATTTT	CASSPGLAVPDTQYF
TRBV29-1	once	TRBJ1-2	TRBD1	TGCAGCGCCAAGAGGGGGAGGACAGGGAACTATGGCTACACCTTC	CSAKRGRTGNYGYTF
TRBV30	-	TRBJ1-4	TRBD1	TGTGCCTTGACGAACCCCCACGGTGGCCACTACAGGGGCCCCATTATGTGGGCTGAAAAACTGTTTTTT	CALTNPHGGHYRGPIMWAEKLFF
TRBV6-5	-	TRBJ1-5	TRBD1	TGTGCCAGCAGGGGGACAGGAAATCAGCCCCAGCATTTT	CASRGTGNQPQHF